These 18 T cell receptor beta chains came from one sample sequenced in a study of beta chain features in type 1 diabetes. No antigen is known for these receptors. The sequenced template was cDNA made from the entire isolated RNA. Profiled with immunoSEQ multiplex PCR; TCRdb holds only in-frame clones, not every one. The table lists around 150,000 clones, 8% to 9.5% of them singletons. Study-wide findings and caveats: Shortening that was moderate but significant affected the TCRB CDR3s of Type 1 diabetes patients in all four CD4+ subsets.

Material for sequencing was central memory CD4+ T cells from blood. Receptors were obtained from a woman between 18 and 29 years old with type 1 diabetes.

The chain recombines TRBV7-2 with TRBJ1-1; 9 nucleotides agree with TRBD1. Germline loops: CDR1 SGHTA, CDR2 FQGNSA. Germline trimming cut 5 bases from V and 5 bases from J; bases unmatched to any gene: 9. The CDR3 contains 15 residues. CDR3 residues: CASSRTGGGGTEAFF. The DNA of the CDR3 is TGTGCCAGCAGCCGAACAGGGGGCGGGGGAACTGAAGCTTTCTTT.

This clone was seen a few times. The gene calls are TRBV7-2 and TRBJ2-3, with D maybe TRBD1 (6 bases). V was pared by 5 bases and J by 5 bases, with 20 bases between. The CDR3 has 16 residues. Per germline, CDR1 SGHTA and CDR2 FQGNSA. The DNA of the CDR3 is TGTGCCAGCAGCGGCCAATTACAGGGTCTGGGAGATACGCAGTATTTT. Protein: CASSGQLQGLGDTQYF. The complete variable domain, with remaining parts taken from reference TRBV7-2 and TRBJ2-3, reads GAGVSQSPSNKVTEKGKDVELRCDPISGHTALYWYRQSLGQGLEFLIYFQGNSAPDKSGLPSDRFSAERTGGSVSTLTIQRTQQEDSAVYLCASSGQLQGLGDTQYFGPGTRLTVL.

Here the CDR3 reads CASRAPGVGEAFF. In nucleotides, the CDR3 is TGTGCCAGCAGGGCCCCAGGGGTCGGTGAAGCTTTCTTT. The chain combines TRBV11-2 with TRBJ1-1, with D perhaps TRBD1 (6 bases). Germline V gene lookup returns CDR1 SGHAT and CDR2 FQNNGV. V lost 6 bases, J lost 7 bases, and 15 bases lay in between. The CDR3 spans 13 residues. The whole variable domain, remainder taken from reference TRBV11-2 and TRBJ1-1, is EAGVAQSPRYKIIEKRQSVAFWCNPISGHATLYWYQQILGQGPKLLIQFQNNGVVDDSQLPKDRFSAERLKGVDSTLKIQPAKLEDSAVYLCASRAPGVGEAFFGQGTRLTVV.

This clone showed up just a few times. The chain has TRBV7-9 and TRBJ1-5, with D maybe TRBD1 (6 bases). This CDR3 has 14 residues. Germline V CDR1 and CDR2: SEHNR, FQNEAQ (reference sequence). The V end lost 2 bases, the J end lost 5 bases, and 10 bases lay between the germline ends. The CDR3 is CASSLQGSDQPQHF. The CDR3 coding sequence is TGTGCCAGCAGCTTACAGGGGAGTGATCAGCCCCAGCATTTT. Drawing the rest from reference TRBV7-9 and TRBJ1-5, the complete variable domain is DTGVSQNPRHKITKRGQNVTFRCDPISEHNRLYWYRQTLGQGPEFLTYFQNEAQLEKSRLLSDRFSAERPKGSFSTLEIQRTEQGDSAMYLCASSLQGSDQPQHFGDGTRLSIL.

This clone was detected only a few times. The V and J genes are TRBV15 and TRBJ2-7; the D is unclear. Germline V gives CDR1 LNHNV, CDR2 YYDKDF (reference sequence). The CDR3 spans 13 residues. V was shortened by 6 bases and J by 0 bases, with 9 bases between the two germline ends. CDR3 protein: CATRLSGSYEQYF. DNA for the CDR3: TGTGCCACCAGGCTGTCGGGCTCCTACGAGCAGTACTTC. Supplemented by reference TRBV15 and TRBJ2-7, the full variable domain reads DAMVIQNPRYQVTQFGKPVTLSCSQTLNHNVMYWYQQKSSQAPKLLFHYYDKDFNNEADTPDNFQSRRPNTSFCFLDIRSPGLGDTAMYLCATRLSGSYEQYFGPGTRLTVT.

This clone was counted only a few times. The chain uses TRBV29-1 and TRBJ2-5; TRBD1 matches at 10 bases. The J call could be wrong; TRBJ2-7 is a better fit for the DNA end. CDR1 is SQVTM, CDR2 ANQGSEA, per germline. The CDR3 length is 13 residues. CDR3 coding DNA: TGCAGCGAAGGGACAGGGGATACCTACGAGCAGTACTTC. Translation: CSEGTGDTYEQYF.

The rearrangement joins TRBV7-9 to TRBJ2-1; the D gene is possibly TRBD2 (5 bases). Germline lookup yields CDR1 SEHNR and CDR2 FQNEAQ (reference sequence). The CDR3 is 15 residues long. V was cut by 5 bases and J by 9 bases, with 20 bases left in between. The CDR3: CASSQDRSGDPEQFF. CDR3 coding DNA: TGTGCCAGCAGCCAAGATCGGAGCGGCGACCCTGAGCAGTTCTTC.

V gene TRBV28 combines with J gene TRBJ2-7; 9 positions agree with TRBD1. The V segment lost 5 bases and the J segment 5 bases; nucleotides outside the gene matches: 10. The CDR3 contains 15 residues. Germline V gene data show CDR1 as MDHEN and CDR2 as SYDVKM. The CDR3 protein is CASSLTGTGNHEQYF. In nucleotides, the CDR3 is TGTGCCAGCAGTCTAACCGGGACAGGGAACCACGAGCAGTACTTC.

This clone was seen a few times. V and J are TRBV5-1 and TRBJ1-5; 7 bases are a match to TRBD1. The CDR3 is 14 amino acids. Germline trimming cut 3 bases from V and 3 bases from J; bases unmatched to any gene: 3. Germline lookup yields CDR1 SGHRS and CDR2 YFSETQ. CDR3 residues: CASSSGQNNQPQHF. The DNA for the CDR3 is TGCGCCAGCAGCTCGGGACAGAACAATCAGCCCCAGCATTTT.

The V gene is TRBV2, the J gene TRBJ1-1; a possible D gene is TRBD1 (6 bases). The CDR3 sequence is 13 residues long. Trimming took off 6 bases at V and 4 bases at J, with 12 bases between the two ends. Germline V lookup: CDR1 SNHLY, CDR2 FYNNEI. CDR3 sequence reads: CASSLGGGTEAFF. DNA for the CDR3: TGTGCCAGCAGCTTAGGGGGGGGCACTGAAGCTTTCTTT.

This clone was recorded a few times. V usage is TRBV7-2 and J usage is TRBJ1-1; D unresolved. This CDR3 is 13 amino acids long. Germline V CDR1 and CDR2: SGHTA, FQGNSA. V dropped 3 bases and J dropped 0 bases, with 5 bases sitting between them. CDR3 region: CASSFTVNTEAFF. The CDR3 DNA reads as TGTGCCAGCAGCTTTACGGTGAACACTGAAGCTTTCTTT.

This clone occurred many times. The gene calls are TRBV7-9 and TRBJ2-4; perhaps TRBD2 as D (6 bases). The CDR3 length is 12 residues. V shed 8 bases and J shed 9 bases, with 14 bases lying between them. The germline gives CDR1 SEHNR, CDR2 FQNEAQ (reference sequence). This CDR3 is CASGGRGVIQYF. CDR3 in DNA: TGTGCCAGCGGCGGGCGGGGCGTCATTCAGTACTTC. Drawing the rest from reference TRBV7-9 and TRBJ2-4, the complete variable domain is DTGVSQNPRHKITKRGQNVTFRCDPISEHNRLYWYRQTLGQGPEFLTYFQNEAQLEKSRLLSDRFSAERPKGSFSTLEIQRTEQGDSAMYLCASGGRGVIQYFGAGTRLSVL.

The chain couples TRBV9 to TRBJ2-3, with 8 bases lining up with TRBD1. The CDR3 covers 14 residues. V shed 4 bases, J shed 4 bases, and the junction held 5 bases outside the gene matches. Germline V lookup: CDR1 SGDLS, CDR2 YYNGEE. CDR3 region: CASSKLQGADTQYF. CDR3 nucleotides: TGTGCCAGCAGCAAACTACAGGGGGCAGATACGCAGTATTTT. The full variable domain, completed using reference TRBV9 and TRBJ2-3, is DSGVTQTPKHLITATGQRVTLRCSPRSGDLSVYWYQQSLDQGLQFLIQYYNGEERAKGNILERFSAQQFPDLHSELNLSSLELGDSALYFCASSKLQGADTQYFGPGTRLTVL.

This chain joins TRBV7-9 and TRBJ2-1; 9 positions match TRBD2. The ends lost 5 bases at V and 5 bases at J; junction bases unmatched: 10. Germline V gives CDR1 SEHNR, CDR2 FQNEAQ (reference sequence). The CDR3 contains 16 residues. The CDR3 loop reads CASSPLSGSGDNEQFF. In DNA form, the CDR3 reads TGTGCCAGCAGCCCACTTAGCGGGAGCGGCGACAATGAGCAGTTCTTC.

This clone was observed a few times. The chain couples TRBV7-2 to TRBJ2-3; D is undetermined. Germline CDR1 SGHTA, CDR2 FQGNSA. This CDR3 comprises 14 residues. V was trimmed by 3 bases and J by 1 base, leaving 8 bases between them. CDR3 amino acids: CASSFAERTDTQYF. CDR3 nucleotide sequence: TGTGCCAGCAGCTTCGCGGAACGCACAGATACGCAGTATTTT.

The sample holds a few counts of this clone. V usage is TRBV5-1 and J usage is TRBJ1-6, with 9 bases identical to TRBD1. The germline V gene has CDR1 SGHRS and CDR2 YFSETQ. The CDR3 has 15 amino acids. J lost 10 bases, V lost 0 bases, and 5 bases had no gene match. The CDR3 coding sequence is TGCGCCAGCAGCTTGGGGACAGGGGCGGGATCACCCCTCCACTTT. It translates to CASSLGTGAGSPLHF.

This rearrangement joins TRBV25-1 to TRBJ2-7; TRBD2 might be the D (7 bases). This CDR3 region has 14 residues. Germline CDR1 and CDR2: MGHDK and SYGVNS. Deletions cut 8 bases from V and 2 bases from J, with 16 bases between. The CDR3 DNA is TGTGCCAGCGGTCCGCAGGGGAGGGCCTACGAGCAGTACTTC. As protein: CASGPQGRAYEQYF.

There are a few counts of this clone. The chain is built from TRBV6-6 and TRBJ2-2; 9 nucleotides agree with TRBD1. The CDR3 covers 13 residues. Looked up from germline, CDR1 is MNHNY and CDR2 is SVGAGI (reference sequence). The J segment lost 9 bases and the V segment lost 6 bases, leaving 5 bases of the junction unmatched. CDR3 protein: CASRLQGARELFF. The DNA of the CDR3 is TGTGCCAGCAGGCTACAGGGGGCCCGGGAGCTGTTTTTT.